Below, 26 T cell receptor beta chains from the same sample are listed, as sequenced in a study of molecular identifiers for immune sequencing clone quantification. TCRdb processed the PCR reads anew with MiXCR; each CDR3 protein has one entry. The sample includes about 36,000 distinct CDR3 sequences, about 20% seen only once; the top ten take more than 0.9%. The sequencing input was naive CD8+ T cells from blood, with Jurkat cell RNA spiked in. Stated subset: FACS-sorted CD8+CD4-CCR7+CD45RA+ naive T cells. The receptors originated from a human donor in good health. Some libraries in this study had Jurkat cell RNA spiked in.

The J gene is TRBJ2-3, the V gene TRBV7-2; 12 nucleotides line up with TRBD2. The CDR3 is 14 residues long. CDR1 is SGHTA, CDR2 FQGNSA, per germline. Trimming took 5 bases from V and 14 from J; bases not matched to a gene: 11. This CDR3 reads CASSPLAGGDARYF. The CDR3 DNA reads as TGTGCCAGCAGCCCACTAGCGGGAGGAGATGCGCGGTATTTT.

This clonotype was detected only a few times. The chain combines TRBV6-2 or TRBV6-3 with TRBJ2-1; TRBD1 matches at 7 bases. The J segment lost 2 bases and the V segment lost 2 bases, leaving 6 bases of the junction unmatched. CDR1 and CDR2 (germline): MNHEY, SVGEGT. The CDR3 is made up of 16 amino acids. The CDR3 DNA reads as TGTGCCAGCAGTTACCCGACAGGGCTAACCTACAATGAGCAGTTCTTC. It translates to CASSYPTGLTYNEQFF.

A few counts support this clonotype. The rearrangement uses TRBV28 and TRBJ2-3; D may be TRBD1 or TRBD2 (6 bases each). Looked up from germline, CDR1 is MDHEN and CDR2 is SYDVKM. V was shortened by 5 bases and J by 0 bases, with 18 bases between the two germline ends. The CDR3 contains 17 residues. CDR3 nucleotides: TGTGCCAGCAGTCGGGACTTCGGGGGCTGGAGCACAGATACGCAGTATTTT. Its protein product is CASSRDFGGWSTDTQYF.

This clonotype came up many times. The V gene is TRBV4-2, the J gene TRBJ2-3; D gene ambiguous. Trimming cost V 1 base and J 2 bases, with 10 bases left between them. The germline V gene encodes CDR1 LGHNA and CDR2 YNFKEQ. The length of the CDR3 is 15 residues. The CDR3 nucleotides read TGTGCCAGCAGCCAAGTTGACCCACCCACAGATACGCAGTATTTT. It codes for CASSQVDPPTDTQYF.

This clonotype was recorded only once. This clone may be a read error of a much larger clone one base away. The genes are TRBV7-9 and TRBJ2-1; TRBD2 aligns across 9 bases. The germline CDR1 and CDR2 sequences are SEHNR and FQNEAQ (reference sequence). V gave up 1 base and J gave up 8 bases; unmatched junction bases: 9. The CDR3 has 16 amino acids. The CDR3 DNA sequence: TGTGCCAGCAGCTTAGACGCGGGACTAGCTGGCCATGAGCAGTTCTTC. It specifies CASSLDAGLAGHEQFF.

This clonotype was counted ten times or more. This chain links TRBV19 with TRBJ2-7, with D perhaps being TRBD1 or TRBD2 (5 bases each). Germline lookup yields CDR1 LNHDA and CDR2 SQIVND (reference sequence). CDR3 length equals 14 residues. The germline V and J ends were trimmed by 1 base and 4 bases, with 11 bases remaining between them. The CDR3 DNA follows: TGTGCCAGTAGTATAGGGGGACCCGGATACGAGCAGTACTTC. Amino acids: CASSIGGPGYEQYF. Looking up the rest from reference TRBV19 and TRBJ2-7 gives the full variable domain: DGGITQSPKYLFRKEGQNVTLSCEQNLNHDAMYWYRQDPGQGLRLIYYSQIVNDFQKGDIAEGYSVSREKKESFPLTVTSAQKNPTAFYLCASSIGGPGYEQYFGPGTRLTVT.

Details on this clonotype: This sequence may be a read error, since a much larger clone differs from it by one base. V gene TRBV7-4 combines with J gene TRBJ2-3, with TRBD1 identical over 9 bases. Germline V gene sequence: CDR1 SGHVT, CDR2 SQSDAQ. CDR3 length equals 17 residues. V shed 5 bases, J shed 0 bases, and the junction held 9 bases outside the gene matches. The CDR3 spells CASSPTGQGFSTDTQYF. The DNA of the CDR3 is TGTGCCAGCAGCCCAACGGGACAGGGCTTTAGCACAGATACGCAGTATTTT.

This clonotype was seen many times. CDR3 region: CASSGGLARTGELFF. The CDR3 DNA sequence: TGTGCCAGCAGCGGGGGACTAGCGAGGACCGGGGAGCTGTTTTTT. The chain has TRBV11-3 and TRBJ2-2; 10 bases fit TRBD2. The CDR3 spans 15 residues. Germline trimming cut 5 bases from V and 5 bases from J; bases unmatched to any gene: 5. The V gene's germline CDR1 is SGHNT and CDR2 YENEEA.

This clonotype was counted ten times or more. This chain links TRBV12-3 or TRBV12-4 with TRBJ1-5; the D gene is possibly TRBD1 (5 bases). The CDR3 is 13 amino acids. The germline V and J ends were trimmed by 5 bases and 11 bases, with 16 bases remaining between them. In DNA, the CDR3 is TGTGCCAGCAGTAACAGGCTCCCGGGGTCCCAGCATTTT. Residues: CASSNRLPGSQHF.

The J gene is TRBJ2-5, the V gene TRBV5-8, with D possibly being TRBD1 or TRBD2 (5 bases each). V was clipped by 7 bases and J by 2 bases, with 15 bases between them. The CDR3 spans 14 residues. The germline V gene has CDR1 SGHTS and CDR2 YDEGEE. CDR3 bases: TGTGCCAGCTCCACCGGGACCTATCAAGAGACCCAGTACTTC. Encoded protein: CASSTGTYQETQYF.

The CDR3 reads CASSPLTLRGTNTGELFF. In DNA, the CDR3 is TGCGCCAGCAGCCCTCTTACTCTGCGGGGGACGAACACCGGGGAGCTGTTTTTT. The rearrangement joins TRBV5-1 to TRBJ2-2; 7 nucleotides line up with TRBD2. Looked up from germline, CDR1 is SGHRS and CDR2 is YFSETQ. The CDR3 extends over 18 amino acids. Unmatched junction bases numbered 12, after V lost 4 bases and J lost 0 bases.

This clonotype has at least ten counts. The rearrangement uses TRBV7-9 and TRBJ1-4; D ambiguous. V was cut by 1 base and J by 6 bases, with 9 bases left in between. The CDR3 loop spans 14 amino acids. Per germline, CDR1 SEHNR and CDR2 FQNEAQ (reference sequence). CDR3 sequence reads: CASSLVGYDEKLFF. The CDR3 DNA is TGTGCCAGCAGCTTAGTTGGGTACGATGAAAAACTGTTTTTT.

This clonotype showed up just a few times. One base away lies a much larger clone, so this may be a sequencing read error. V gene TRBV30 combines with J gene TRBJ2-1; D not resolved. Germline CDR1 and CDR2: GTSNPN and SVGIG (reference sequence). This CDR3 is 14 amino acids long. Here the CDR3 DNA reads TGTGCCTGGGGTGTAGAAAGCTCCTACAATGAGCAGTTCTTC. Protein: CAWGVESSYNEQFF.

This clonotype has a single count. The CDR3 protein is CASSLSSGDEQYF. The CDR3 DNA reads TGTGCCAGCAGCTTAAGCAGTGGGGACGAGCAGTACTTC. This rearrangement joins TRBV13 to TRBJ2-7, with no clear D. This CDR3 has 13 residues. V lost 2 bases and J lost 5, with 10 bases in between. Germline loops: CDR1 PRHDT, CDR2 FYEKMQ (reference sequence).

This clonotype has only a few counts. The chain has TRBV6-2 or TRBV6-3 and TRBJ2-2, with D uncertain. Germline V CDR1 and CDR2: MNHEY, SVGEGT. Trimming took 8 bases from V and 9 from J, leaving 22 bases between them. The CDR3 consists of 15 residues. CDR3 bases: TGTGCCAGCTGCATGGCGTCAGTTCTACAGTGGGAGCTGTTTTTT. It translates to CASCMASVLQWELFF.

Turning to this clonotype: Possible read error: a much larger clone is one base away. This chain connects TRBV20-1 to TRBJ2-7; TRBD2 matches at 14 bases. V was clipped by 1 base and J by 9 bases; unmatched bases: 5. In germline, CDR1 is DFQATT, CDR2 SNEGSKA (reference sequence). CDR3 size: 14 residues. The CDR3 reads CSARVTSGRDGQYF. DNA for the CDR3: TGCAGTGCTAGAGTGACTAGCGGGAGGGACGGGCAGTACTTC.

This clonotype was seen a handful of times. A much larger clone lies one base from this, so it may be a read error. The chain links TRBV10-3 to TRBJ2-5; maybe TRBD1 (5 bases). This CDR3 spans 14 amino acids. Germline loops: CDR1 ENHRY, CDR2 SYGVKD. The CDR3 region is CAGPKTENKETLYF. The CDR3 DNA reads as TGTGCCGGGCCCAAGACAGAAAACAAAGAGACCCTGTACTTC.

This clonotype was counted many times. This rearrangement joins TRBV20-1 to TRBJ1-1; D not resolved. CDR1 and CDR2 from the germline V gene are DFQATT and SNEGSKA (reference sequence). The CDR3 totals 11 residues. With 8 bases removed from V and 8 bases from J, the gap between germline ends came to 15 bases. The CDR3 reads CSTNNLEEAFF. The CDR3 DNA sequence: TGCAGTACAAATAACCTAGAAGAAGCTTTCTTT.

This clonotype has ten or more counts. V and J are TRBV28 and TRBJ2-5; 8 positions agree with TRBD2. The V segment lost 5 bases and the J segment 2 bases; nucleotides outside the gene matches: 7. Germline V CDR1 and CDR2: MDHEN, SYDVKM. This CDR3 is 15 amino acids long. The DNA for the CDR3 is TGTGCCAGCAGTATAAGCGGGAGTGGGCAAGAGACCCAGTACTTC. Encoded protein: CASSISGSGQETQYF.

With respect to this clonotype: A much larger clone is a single base away; this may be a read error. The chain is built from TRBV7-2 and TRBJ2-3, with a tentative D call TRBD2 (5 bases). Germline CDR1 SGHTA, CDR2 FQGNSA. CDR3 size: 14 residues. The CDR3 loop is CASSLEPSTDTQSF. DNA for the CDR3: TGTGCCAGCAGCTTAGAACCTAGCACAGATACGCAGTCTTTT. Variable domain in full (rest from reference TRBV7-2 and TRBJ2-3): GAGVSQSPSNKVTEKGKDVELRCDPISGHTALYWYRQSLGQGLEFLIYFQGNSAPDKSGLPSDRFSAERTGGSVSTLTIQRTQQEDSAVYLCASSLEPSTDTQSFGPGTRLTVL.

Relative to its sample, this clonotype is medium-sized. The rearrangement joins TRBV11-2 to TRBJ2-1; D unresolved. In germline, CDR1 is SGHAT, CDR2 FQNNGV. The CDR3 is 12 residues long. The germline V and J ends were trimmed by 1 base and 7 bases, with 5 bases remaining between them. The CDR3 loop is CASSLGRNEQFF. CDR3 bases: TGTGCCAGCAGCTTAGGGCGGAATGAGCAGTTCTTC.

This clonotype was seen at least ten times. The chain combines TRBV20-1 with TRBJ1-2; D ambiguous. The CDR3 is made up of 17 amino acids. CDR1 and CDR2 (germline): DFQATT, SNEGSKA (reference sequence). V was clipped by 5 bases and J by 0 bases, with 22 bases between them. This chain's CDR3 is CSARNGGHTQANYGYTF. In nucleotides, the CDR3 is TGCAGTGCTCGCAATGGAGGCCACACTCAAGCTAACTATGGCTACACCTTC.

V and J are TRBV6-5 and TRBJ1-4; D not resolved. V shed 2 bases and J shed 0 bases, with 13 bases lying between them. The CDR3 length is 17 residues. Germline CDR1 and CDR2: MNHEY and SVGAGI. CDR3 coding DNA: TGTGCCAGCAGTTACACCAACGTCGGTGCAACTAATGAAAAACTGTTTTTT. It yields the protein CASSYTNVGATNEKLFF.

The chain combines TRBV7-8 with TRBJ2-7; tentatively, D is TRBD1 (6 bases). Germline CDR1 reads SGHVS; CDR2 reads FQNEAQ. The CDR3 contains 16 residues. V was trimmed by 5 bases and J by 2 bases, leaving 19 bases between them. The CDR3 sequence: CASSPMAGQSAYEQYF. The CDR3 DNA sequence: TGTGCCAGCAGCCCGATGGCTGGACAGTCAGCCTACGAGCAGTACTTC.

At least ten counts were recorded for this clonotype. The gene calls are TRBV9 and TRBJ2-5, with D hard to call. Germline CDR1 reads SGDLS; CDR2 reads YYNGEE. V shed 9 bases and J shed 13 bases, with 10 bases lying between them. This CDR3 has 8 residues. CDR3 sequence: CANPGGYF. The CDR3 DNA reads TGTGCCAACCCAGGCGGGTACTTC.

This clonotype was observed at least ten times. J is TRBJ2-3 and V is TRBV7-6; TRBD2 aligns across 7 bases. V was pared by 2 bases and J by 1 base, with 3 bases of the junction left unmatched. Looked up from germline, CDR1 is SGHVS and CDR2 is FNYEAQ. The CDR3 is 15 amino acids. In DNA, the CDR3 is TGTGCCAGCAGCTTACAGCGGGGCGGCACAGATACGCAGTATTTT. This codes for CASSLQRGGTDTQYF.